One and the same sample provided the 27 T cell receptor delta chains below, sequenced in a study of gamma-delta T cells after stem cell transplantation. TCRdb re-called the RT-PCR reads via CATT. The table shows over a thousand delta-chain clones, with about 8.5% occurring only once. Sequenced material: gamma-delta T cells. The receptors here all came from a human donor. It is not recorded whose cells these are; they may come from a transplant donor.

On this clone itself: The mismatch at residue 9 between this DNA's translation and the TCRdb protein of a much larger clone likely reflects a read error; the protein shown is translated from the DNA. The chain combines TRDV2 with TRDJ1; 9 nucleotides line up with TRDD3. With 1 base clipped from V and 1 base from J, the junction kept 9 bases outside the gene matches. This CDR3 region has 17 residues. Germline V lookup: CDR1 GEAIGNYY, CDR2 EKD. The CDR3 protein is CACDTLGDPLITDKLIF. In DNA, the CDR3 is TGTGCCTGTGACACTCTGGGGGATCCCTTGATCACCGATAAACTCATCTTT.

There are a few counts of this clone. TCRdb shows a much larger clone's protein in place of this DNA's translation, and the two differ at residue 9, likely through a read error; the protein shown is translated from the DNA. The CDR3 here is CACDTVTRVNDKLIF. Here the CDR3 DNA reads TGTGCCTGTGACACCGTAACCCGGGTGAACGATAAACTCATCTTT. The chain joins TRDV2 to TRDJ1; D uncertain. V shed 0 bases and J shed 4 bases, with 14 bases lying between them. The CDR3 contains 15 residues. The germline gives CDR1 GEAIGNYY, CDR2 EKD.

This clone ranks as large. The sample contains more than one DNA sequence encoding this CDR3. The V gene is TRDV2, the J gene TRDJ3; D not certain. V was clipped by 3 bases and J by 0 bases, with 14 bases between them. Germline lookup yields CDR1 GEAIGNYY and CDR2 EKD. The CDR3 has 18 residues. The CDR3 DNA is TGTGCCTGTGACCCGGTAGTCCCCAGCTCCTGGGACACCCGACAGATGTTTTTC. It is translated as CACDPVVPSSWDTRQMFF.

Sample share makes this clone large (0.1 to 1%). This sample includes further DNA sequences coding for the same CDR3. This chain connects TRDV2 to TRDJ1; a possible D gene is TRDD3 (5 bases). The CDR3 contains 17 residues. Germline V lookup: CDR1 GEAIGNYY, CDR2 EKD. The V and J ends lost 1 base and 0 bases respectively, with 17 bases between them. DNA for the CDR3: TGTGCCTGTGACACTGTACTGGCCCACGGGTACACCGATAAACTCATCTTT. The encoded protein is CACDTVLAHGYTDKLIF.

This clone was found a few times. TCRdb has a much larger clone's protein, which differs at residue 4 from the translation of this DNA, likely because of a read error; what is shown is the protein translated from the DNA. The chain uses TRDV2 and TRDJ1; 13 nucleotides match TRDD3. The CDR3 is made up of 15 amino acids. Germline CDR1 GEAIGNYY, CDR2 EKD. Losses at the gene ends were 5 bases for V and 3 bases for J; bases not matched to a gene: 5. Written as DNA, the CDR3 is TGTGCCTGTGGCAAACTGGGGGATACGGCCGATAAACTCATCTTT. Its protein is CACGKLGDTADKLIF.

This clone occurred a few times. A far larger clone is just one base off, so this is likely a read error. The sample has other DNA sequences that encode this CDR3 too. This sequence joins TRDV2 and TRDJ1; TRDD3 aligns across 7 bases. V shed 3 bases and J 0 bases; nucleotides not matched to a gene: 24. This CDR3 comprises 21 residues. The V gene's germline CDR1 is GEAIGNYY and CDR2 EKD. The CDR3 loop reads CACDPLPDPGGSRRHTDKLIF. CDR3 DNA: TGTGCCTGTGACCCTCTGCCCGACCCCGGGGGATCTCGGAGGCACACCGATAAACTCATCTTT.

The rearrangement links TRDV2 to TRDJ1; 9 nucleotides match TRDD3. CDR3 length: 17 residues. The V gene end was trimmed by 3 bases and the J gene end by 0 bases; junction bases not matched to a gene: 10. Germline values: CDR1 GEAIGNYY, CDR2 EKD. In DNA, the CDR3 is TGTGCCTGTGACCCCCTGGAGGCTGGGGGATACACCGATAAACTCATCTTT. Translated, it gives CACDPLEAGGYTDKLIF.

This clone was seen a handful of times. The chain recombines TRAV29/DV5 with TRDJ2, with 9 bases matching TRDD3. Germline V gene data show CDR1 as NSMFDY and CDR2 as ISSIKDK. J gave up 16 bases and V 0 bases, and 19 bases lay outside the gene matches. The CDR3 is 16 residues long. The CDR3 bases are TGTGCAGCAAGCGAAGCCCACTGGGGGACACGCTATTTTTACTTCTTT. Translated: CAASEAHWGTRYFYFF.

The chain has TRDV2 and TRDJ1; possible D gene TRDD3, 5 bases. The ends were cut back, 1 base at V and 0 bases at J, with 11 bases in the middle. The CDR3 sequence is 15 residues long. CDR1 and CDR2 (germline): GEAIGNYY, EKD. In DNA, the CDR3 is TGTGCCTGTGACACTCTGGGACATTACACCGATAAACTCATCTTT. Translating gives CACDTLGHYTDKLIF.

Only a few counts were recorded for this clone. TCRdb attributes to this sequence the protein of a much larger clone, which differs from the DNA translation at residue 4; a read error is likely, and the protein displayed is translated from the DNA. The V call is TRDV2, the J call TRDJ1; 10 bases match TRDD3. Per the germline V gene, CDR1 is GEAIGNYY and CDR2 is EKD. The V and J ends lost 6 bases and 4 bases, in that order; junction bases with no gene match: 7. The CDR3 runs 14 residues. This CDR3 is CACNLLGDHDKLIF. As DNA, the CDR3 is TGTGCCTGTAACCTACTGGGGGATCACGATAAACTCATCTTT.

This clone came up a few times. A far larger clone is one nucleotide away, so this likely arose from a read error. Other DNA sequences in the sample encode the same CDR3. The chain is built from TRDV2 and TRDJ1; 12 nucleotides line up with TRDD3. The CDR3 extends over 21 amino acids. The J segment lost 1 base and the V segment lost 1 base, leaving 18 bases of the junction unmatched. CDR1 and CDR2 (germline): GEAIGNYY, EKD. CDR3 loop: CACDTHGLTGGYLSTTDKLIF. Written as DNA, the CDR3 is TGTGCCTGTGACACACACGGATTAACTGGGGGATACCTGAGTACCACCGATAAACTCATCTTT.

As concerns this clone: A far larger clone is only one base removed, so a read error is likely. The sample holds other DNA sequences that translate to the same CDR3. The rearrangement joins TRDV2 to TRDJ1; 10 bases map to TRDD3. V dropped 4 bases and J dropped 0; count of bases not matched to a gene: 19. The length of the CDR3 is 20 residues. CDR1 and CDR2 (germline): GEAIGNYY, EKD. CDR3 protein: CACDALLGDALQYDTDKLIF. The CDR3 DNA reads TGTGCCTGTGATGCCCTACTGGGGGATGCCCTCCAATACGACACCGATAAACTCATCTTT.

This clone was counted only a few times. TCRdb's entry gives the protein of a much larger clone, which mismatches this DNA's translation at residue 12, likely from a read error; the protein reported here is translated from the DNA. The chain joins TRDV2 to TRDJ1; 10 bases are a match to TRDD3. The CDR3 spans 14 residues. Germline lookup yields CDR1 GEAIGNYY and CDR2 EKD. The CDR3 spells CACDLLGDHDKPIF. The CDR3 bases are TGTGCCTGTGACCTACTGGGGGATCACGATAAACCCATCTTT.

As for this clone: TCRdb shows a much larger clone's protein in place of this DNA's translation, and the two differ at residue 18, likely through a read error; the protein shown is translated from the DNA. The chain's CDR3 is CACDTHGLTGGYLSTTDNLIF. DNA of the CDR3: TGTGCCTGTGACACCCACGGATTAACTGGGGGATACCTGAGTACCACCGATAACCTCATCTTT. The chain has TRDV2 and TRDJ1, with 12 positions matching TRDD3. The CDR3 loop spans 21 amino acids. Germline V gene data show CDR1 as GEAIGNYY and CDR2 as EKD.

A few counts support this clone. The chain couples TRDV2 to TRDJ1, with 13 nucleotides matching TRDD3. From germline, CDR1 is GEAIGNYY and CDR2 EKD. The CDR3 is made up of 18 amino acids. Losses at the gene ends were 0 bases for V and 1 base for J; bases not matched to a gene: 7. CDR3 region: CACDTVTGGYASTDKLIF. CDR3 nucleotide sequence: TGTGCCTGTGACACCGTTACTGGGGGATACGCGAGCACCGATAAACTCATCTTT.

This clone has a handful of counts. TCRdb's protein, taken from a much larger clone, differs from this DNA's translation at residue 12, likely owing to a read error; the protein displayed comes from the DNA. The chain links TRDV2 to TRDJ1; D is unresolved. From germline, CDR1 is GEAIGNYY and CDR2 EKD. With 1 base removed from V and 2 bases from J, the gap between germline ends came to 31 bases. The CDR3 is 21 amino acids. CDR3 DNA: TGTGCCTGTGACACGTTAGCGAGGGCCTCCGGGAGCCAAGGAGGTACCGATAAACTCATCTTT. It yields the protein CACDTLARASGSQGGTDKLIF.

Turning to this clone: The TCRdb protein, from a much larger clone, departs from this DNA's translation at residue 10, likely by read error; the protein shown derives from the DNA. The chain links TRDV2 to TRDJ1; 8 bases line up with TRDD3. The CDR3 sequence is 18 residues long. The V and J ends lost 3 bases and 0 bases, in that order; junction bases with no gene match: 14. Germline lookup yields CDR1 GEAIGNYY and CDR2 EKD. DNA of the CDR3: TGTGCCTGTGACCCGATAAAGGGGATACTCAGGTACACCGATAAACTCATCTTT. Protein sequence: CACDPIKGILRYTDKLIF.

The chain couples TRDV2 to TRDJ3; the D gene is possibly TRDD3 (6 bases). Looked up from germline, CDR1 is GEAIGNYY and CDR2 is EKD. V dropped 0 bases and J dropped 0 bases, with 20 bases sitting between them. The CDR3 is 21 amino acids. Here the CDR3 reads CACDTAGMLGAHSWDTRQMFF. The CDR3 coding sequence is TGTGCCTGTGACACCGCCGGGATGTTGGGGGCCCACTCCTGGGACACCCGACAGATGTTTTTC.

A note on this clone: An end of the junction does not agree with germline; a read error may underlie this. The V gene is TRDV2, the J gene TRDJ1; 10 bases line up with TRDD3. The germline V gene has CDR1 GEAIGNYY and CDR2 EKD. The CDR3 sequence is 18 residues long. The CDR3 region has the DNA TGTGCCTGTGACTCTCTACAACCGGGGGATACGGAAACCGATAAACACATCTTT. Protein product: CACDSLQPGDTETDKHIF.

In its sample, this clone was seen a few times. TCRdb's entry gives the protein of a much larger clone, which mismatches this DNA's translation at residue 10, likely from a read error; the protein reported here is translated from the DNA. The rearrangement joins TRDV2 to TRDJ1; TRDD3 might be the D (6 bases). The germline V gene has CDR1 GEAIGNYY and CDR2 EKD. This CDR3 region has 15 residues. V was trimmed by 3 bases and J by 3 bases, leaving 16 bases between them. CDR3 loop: CACDSIRPYADKLIF. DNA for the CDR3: TGTGCCTGTGACTCGATACGTCCGTACGCCGATAAACTCATCTTT.

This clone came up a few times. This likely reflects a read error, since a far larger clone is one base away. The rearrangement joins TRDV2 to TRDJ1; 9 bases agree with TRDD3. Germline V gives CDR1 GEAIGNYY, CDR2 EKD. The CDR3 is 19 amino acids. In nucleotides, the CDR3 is TGTGCCAGTGACACGTTGAATACTGGGGGAACCCCATACACCGATAAACTCATCTTT. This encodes CASDTLNTGGTPYTDKLIF.

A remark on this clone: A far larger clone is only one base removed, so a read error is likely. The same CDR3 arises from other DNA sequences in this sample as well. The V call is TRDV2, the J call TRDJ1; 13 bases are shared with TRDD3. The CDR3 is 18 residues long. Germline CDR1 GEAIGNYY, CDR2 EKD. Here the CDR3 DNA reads TGTGCCTGTGACACCTTACTGGGGGATACGCGCGGAACCGATAAGCTCATCTTT. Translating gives CACDTLLGDTRGTDKLIF.

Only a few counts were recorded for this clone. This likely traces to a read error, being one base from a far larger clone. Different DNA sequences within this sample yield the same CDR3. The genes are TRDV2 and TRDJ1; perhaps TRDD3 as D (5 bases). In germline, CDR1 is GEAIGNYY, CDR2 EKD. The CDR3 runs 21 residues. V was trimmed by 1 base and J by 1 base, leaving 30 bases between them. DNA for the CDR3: TGTGCCTGTGACACGTTAGCGAGGGCCTCCGGGGGCCAAGGAGGCACCGATAAACTCATCTTT. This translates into CACDTLARASGGQGGTDKLIF.

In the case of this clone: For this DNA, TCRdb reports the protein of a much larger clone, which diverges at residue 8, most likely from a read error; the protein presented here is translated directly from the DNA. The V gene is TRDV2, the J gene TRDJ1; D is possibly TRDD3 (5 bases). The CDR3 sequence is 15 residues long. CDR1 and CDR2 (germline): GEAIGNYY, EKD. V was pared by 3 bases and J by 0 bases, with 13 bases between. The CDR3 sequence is CACDPLLEDTDKLIF. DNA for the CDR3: TGTGCCTGTGACCCTTTACTGGAGGACACCGATAAACTCATCTTT.

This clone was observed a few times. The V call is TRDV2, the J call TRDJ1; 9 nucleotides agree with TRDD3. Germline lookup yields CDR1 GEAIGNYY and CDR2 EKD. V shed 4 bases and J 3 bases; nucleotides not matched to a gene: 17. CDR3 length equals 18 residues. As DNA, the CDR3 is TGTGCCTGTGATCGACTGGGGGACATCCCTTTAGGGGCCGATAAACTCATCTTT. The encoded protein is CACDRLGDIPLGADKLIF.

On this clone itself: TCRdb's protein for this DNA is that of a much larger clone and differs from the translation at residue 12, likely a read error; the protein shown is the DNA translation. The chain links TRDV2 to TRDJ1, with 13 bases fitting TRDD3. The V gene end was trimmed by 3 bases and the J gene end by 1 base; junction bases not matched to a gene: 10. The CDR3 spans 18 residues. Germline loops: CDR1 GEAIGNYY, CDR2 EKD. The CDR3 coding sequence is TGTGCCTGTGACCCTGTACTGGGGGATACGCGTCTCACCGATAAACTCATCTTT. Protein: CACDPVLGDTRLTDKLIF.

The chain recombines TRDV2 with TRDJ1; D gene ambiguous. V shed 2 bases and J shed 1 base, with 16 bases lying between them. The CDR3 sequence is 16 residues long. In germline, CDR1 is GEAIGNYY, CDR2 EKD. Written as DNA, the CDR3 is TGTGCCTGTGACAGTGTGATTACGACCATCACCGATAAACTCATCTTT. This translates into CACDSVITTITDKLIF.